The next 27 T cell receptor beta chains were all read from a single sample in a study of T-cell reconstitution after alpha-beta-depleted transplantation in children. Molecular barcoding with unique molecular identifiers was used for the TCRbeta library. TCRdb used MiXCR to reprocess the PCR reads, holding one entry per CDR3 protein. In the table there are 330,000 or so distinct CDR3 sequences, about a tenth of which are singletons. This material consisted of PBMCs, taken before TCRalphabeta/CD19-depleted stem cell transplant. These TCRs come from a boy under two years old with acute myeloid leukemia, due to receive a stem cell transplant.

This clonotype was recorded many times. J is TRBJ1-3 and V is TRBV7-2, with 8 bases lining up with TRBD1. The germline V gene has CDR1 SGHTA and CDR2 FQGNSA. The CDR3 sequence is 16 residues long. The V gene end was trimmed by 5 bases and the J gene end by 4 bases; junction bases not matched to a gene: 10. The CDR3: CASSLISTGGGNTIYF. As DNA, the CDR3 is TGTGCCAGCAGCCTGATAAGTACAGGGGGAGGAAACACCATATATTTT.

This clonotype was recorded at least ten times. The rearrangement links TRBV29-1 to TRBJ1-2, with unresolved D. CDR3 length: 12 residues. Trimming took off 1 base at V and 0 bases at J, with 3 bases between the two ends. In germline, CDR1 is SQVTM, CDR2 ANQGSEA. In DNA form, the CDR3 reads TGCAGCGTTGAAGCAGCTAACTATGGCTACACCTTC. Translation: CSVEAANYGYTF. The full variable domain, with the rest looked up from reference TRBV29-1 and TRBJ1-2, is SAVISQKPSRDICQRGTSLTIQCQVDSQVTMMFWYRQQPGQSLTLIATANQGSEATYESGFVIDKFPISRPNLTFSTLTVSNMSPEDSSIYLCSVEAANYGYTFGSGTRLTVV.

This clonotype was detected many times. This rearrangement joins TRBV20-1 to TRBJ1-2; the D gene is possibly TRBD1 (5 bases). CDR3 size: 13 residues. Deletions cut 3 bases from V and 7 bases from J, with 15 bases between. Germline lookup yields CDR1 DFQATT and CDR2 SNEGSKA (reference sequence). In DNA form, the CDR3 reads TGCAGTGCTAGGGTCAGGGAATGGGGTGGCTACACCTTC. It specifies CSARVREWGGYTF.

The CDR3 DNA follows: TGCGCCAGCAGCTTGTACAGGGACCTGAACACTGAAGCTTTCTTT. Its protein product is CASSLYRDLNTEAFF. The J gene is TRBJ1-1, the V gene TRBV5-1; tentative D call: TRBD1 (6 bases). The germline gives CDR1 SGHRS, CDR2 YFSETQ. The CDR3 length is 15 residues. V was shortened by 1 base and J by 0 bases, with 10 bases between the two germline ends.

This clonotype was detected many times. The CDR3 coding sequence is TGTGCCAGCAGGCCGGGACAGATGAACACTGAAGCTTTCTTT. As protein: CASRPGQMNTEAFF. The chain employs TRBV7-9 and TRBJ1-1; 7 bases fit TRBD1. From germline, CDR1 is SEHNR and CDR2 FQNEAQ (reference sequence). The CDR3 loop spans 14 amino acids. Trimming at V came to 6 bases and at J to 0 bases, leaving 4 bases not matched to a gene.

The sample holds many counts of this clonotype. The chain couples TRBV13 to TRBJ1-1; TRBD1 might be the D (6 bases). The CDR3 is made up of 15 amino acids. V was pared by 0 bases and J by 2 bases, with 10 bases between. The germline gives CDR1 PRHDT, CDR2 FYEKMQ (reference sequence). DNA of the CDR3: TGTGCCAGCAGCTTAGGCGCACAGGGCAACACTGAAGCTTTCTTT. Residues: CASSLGAQGNTEAFF. Using reference TRBV13 and TRBJ1-1 for the parts outside the CDR3, the full variable domain is AAGVIQSPRHLIKEKRETATLKCYPIPRHDTVYWYQQGPGQDPQFLISFYEKMQSDKGSIPDRFSAQQFSDYHSELNMSSLELGDSALYFCASSLGAQGNTEAFFGQGTRLTVV.

The table lists this clonotype with many counts. This rearrangement joins TRBV7-3 to TRBJ2-3; 12 bases align to TRBD2. Per the germline V gene, CDR1 is SGHTA and CDR2 is FQGTGA. Trimming took 5 bases from V and 6 from J; bases not matched to a gene: 9. The CDR3 spans 16 residues. For the CDR3, the DNA is TGTGCCAGCAGCCTAAGCATGACTAGCGGGAGCGATACGCAGTATTTT. As protein: CASSLSMTSGSDTQYF. Filled out from reference TRBV7-3 and TRBJ2-3, the complete variable domain reads GAGVSQTPSNKVTEKGKYVELRCDPISGHTALYWYRQSLGQGPEFLIYFQGTGAADDSGLPNDRFFAVRPEGSVSTLKIQRTERGDSAVYLCASSLSMTSGSDTQYFGPGTRLTVL.

This clonotype was seen ten or more times. The V and J genes are TRBV28 and TRBJ1-2; unclear D gene. V was trimmed by 1 base and J by 1 base, leaving 10 bases between them. The CDR3 runs to 15 residues. CDR1 is MDHEN and CDR2 is SYDVKM in the germline V gene. CDR3 DNA: TGTGCCAGCAGTTTATCGGTCAGATATAACTATGGCTACACCTTC. Its translation: CASSLSVRYNYGYTF.

This clonotype was picked up many times. The V call is TRBV27, the J call TRBJ1-4; D is ambiguous. Looked up from germline, CDR1 is MNHEY and CDR2 is SMNVEV (reference sequence). Trimming took 3 bases from V and 7 from J, leaving 15 bases between them. The CDR3 contains 15 residues. This CDR3 reads CASSFLAGSGEKLFF. The CDR3 nucleotides read TGTGCCAGCAGTTTTCTGGCGGGGTCTGGTGAAAAACTGTTTTTT.

There are a few counts of this clonotype. The rearrangement uses TRBV27 and TRBJ2-1; 10 positions match TRBD2. The germline CDR1 and CDR2 sequences are MNHEY and SMNVEV (reference sequence). This CDR3 contains 18 residues. J was trimmed by 6 bases and V by 5 bases; bases with no gene match: 16. CDR3 protein: CASSPTASGRIFLNEQFF. In DNA form, the CDR3 reads TGTGCCAGCAGTCCAACGGCTAGCGGGAGAATCTTTCTCAATGAGCAGTTCTTC.

This CDR3 is CASSMLGGAEQYF. CDR3 coding DNA: TGTGCCAGCAGCATGCTGGGAGGGGCCGAGCAGTACTTC. V usage is TRBV7-3 and J usage is TRBJ2-7; 7 bases match TRBD2. CDR1 and CDR2 (germline): SGHTA, FQGTGA. This CDR3 is 13 amino acids long. With 5 bases clipped from V and 6 bases from J, the junction kept 7 bases outside the gene matches. Filled out from reference TRBV7-3 and TRBJ2-7, the complete variable domain reads GAGVSQTPSNKVTEKGKYVELRCDPISGHTALYWYRQSLGQGPEFLIYFQGTGAADDSGLPNDRFFAVRPEGSVSTLKIQRTERGDSAVYLCASSMLGGAEQYFGPGTRLTVT.

This clonotype was counted ten times or more. The V call is TRBV5-4, the J call TRBJ1-4, with TRBD1 matching over 7 bases. V was pared by 4 bases and J by 4 bases, with 4 bases of the junction left unmatched. The CDR3 has 14 residues. Germline V gene lookup returns CDR1 SGHNT and CDR2 YYREEE (reference sequence). The CDR3 region is CASSQDRFNEKLFF. The CDR3 DNA reads TGTGCCAGCAGCCAGGACAGGTTTAATGAAAAACTGTTTTTT.

DNA for the CDR3: TGCAGCGTTGCCGCAGGGGGATTTGGTGAGCAGTTCTTC. Protein sequence: CSVAAGGFGEQFF. The chain carries TRBV29-1 and TRBJ2-1; 7 nucleotides line up with TRBD1. This CDR3 region has 13 residues. Germline lookup yields CDR1 SQVTM and CDR2 ANQGSEA. The V segment lost 4 bases and the J segment 9 bases; nucleotides outside the gene matches: 9.

This clonotype was detected many times. J is TRBJ2-7 and V is TRBV20-1, with D possibly matching TRBD1 (6 bases). V was pared by 6 bases and J by 4 bases, with 16 bases between. This CDR3 has 13 residues. CDR1 and CDR2 from the germline V gene are DFQATT and SNEGSKA (reference sequence). CDR3 region: CSARDGTNYEQYF. In DNA form, the CDR3 reads TGCAGTGCGCGTGACGGGACAAATTACGAGCAGTACTTC.

There are many counts of this clonotype. This sequence joins TRBV29-1 and TRBJ2-7, with D possibly TRBD1 on 6 matching bases. Germline-derived CDR1 and CDR2 are SQVTM and ANQGSEA. V was cut by 3 bases and J by 3 bases, with 15 bases left in between. The length of the CDR3 is 14 residues. The CDR3 nucleotides read TGCAGCGTTGAGGGGGCAGGGAAAGGCTACGAGCAGTACTTC. Its protein product is CSVEGAGKGYEQYF.

The chain carries TRBV20-1 and TRBJ1-2, with D tentatively TRBD1 (6 bases). Per the germline V gene, CDR1 is DFQATT and CDR2 is SNEGSKA (reference sequence). V was clipped by 0 bases and J by 3 bases, with 11 bases between them. This CDR3 is built from 14 residues. The CDR3 DNA reads as TGCAGTGCTAGAGAGGGGGCCACCCACTATGGCTACACCTTC. Residues: CSAREGATHYGYTF.

This clonotype appeared many times. The rearrangement links TRBV12-3 or TRBV12-4 to TRBJ2-3; 9 bases agree with TRBD1. The CDR3 extends over 17 amino acids. V gave up 3 bases and J gave up 0 bases; unmatched junction bases: 7. The DNA of the CDR3 is TGTGCCAGCAGTTTGATAGGACAGGGGATTAGCACAGATACGCAGTATTTT. As protein: CASSLIGQGISTDTQYF.

This clonotype came up many times. The V gene is TRBV10-3, the J gene TRBJ2-3; the match to TRBD2 covers 10 bases. This CDR3 is built from 17 residues. The germline gives CDR1 ENHRY, CDR2 SYGVKD. V trimming: 2 bases; J trimming: 2 bases; junction bases outside the gene matches: 7. The CDR3, as DNA: TGTGCCATCAGTGAGCCCCTTACTAGCGGGACCACAGATACGCAGTATTTT. Residues: CAISEPLTSGTTDTQYF.

The chain carries TRBV28 and TRBJ1-5; D is unclear. V lost 0 bases, J lost 2 bases, and 8 bases lay in between. Germline V gene sequence: CDR1 MDHEN, CDR2 SYDVKM. The CDR3 has 15 residues. Written as DNA, the CDR3 is TGTGCCAGCAGTTTATGGGGGTCGGGCAATCAGCCCCAGCATTTT. Translation: CASSLWGSGNQPQHF.

This clonotype came up many times. V usage is TRBV20-1 and J usage is TRBJ2-7, with a tentative D call TRBD2 (5 bases). The CDR3 has 13 amino acids. Germline V gives CDR1 DFQATT, CDR2 SNEGSKA (reference sequence). The V gene lost 3 bases and the J gene lost 1 base, with 10 bases spanning the gap. This CDR3 reads CSARQRESYEQYF. CDR3 in DNA: TGCAGTGCTAGGCAACGGGAATCCTACGAGCAGTACTTC.

This clonotype was seen more than once but under ten times. The J gene is TRBJ1-6, the V gene TRBV12-3 or TRBV12-4; D may be TRBD1 (5 bases). V was cut by 7 bases and J by 8 bases, with 15 bases left in between. The CDR3 contains 14 residues. The CDR3, as DNA: TGTGCCAGCAAAACGGGACTGTCGGATTCACCCCTCCACTTT. Its protein product is CASKTGLSDSPLHF.

This clonotype was recorded at least ten times. V is TRBV28 and J is TRBJ2-5; D could derive from TRBD1 or TRBD2 (7 bases each). V lost 6 bases and J lost 6, with 14 bases in between. The CDR3 contains 13 residues. Per the germline V gene, CDR1 is MDHEN and CDR2 is SYDVKM. CDR3 loop: CASRSTGTKTQYF. For the CDR3, the DNA is TGTGCCAGCAGGTCGACAGGGACTAAGACCCAGTACTTC.

As to this clonotype: Germline is not matched at one junction end, which may reflect a read error. The genes are TRBV7-3 and TRBJ2-3; TRBD2 is a possible D gene (5 bases). This CDR3 has 13 residues. CDR1 and CDR2 (germline): SGHTA, FQGTGA. This CDR3 is CASSSGGTDPQYF. DNA of the CDR3: TGTGCCAGCAGCTCCGGAGGCACAGATCCGCAGTATTTT.

This chain joins TRBV5-1 and TRBJ2-4, with TRBD1 matching 7 bases. The trim removed 3 bases at V and 4 bases at J, leaving 4 bases unmatched. The germline CDR1 and CDR2 sequences are SGHRS and YFSETQ. The CDR3 extends over 14 amino acids. CDR3 loop: CASSYTDRKNIQYF. DNA of the CDR3: TGCGCCAGCAGCTACACGGACAGGAAAAACATTCAGTACTTC.

In this sample, this clonotype turned up many times. The chain combines TRBV7-6 with TRBJ2-5; 7 positions agree with TRBD1. Germline V gene lookup returns CDR1 SGHVS and CDR2 FNYEAQ. With 5 bases clipped from V and 5 bases from J, the junction kept 11 bases outside the gene matches. This CDR3 is 15 amino acids long. The CDR3 protein is CASSPSGPRGETQYF. CDR3 DNA: TGTGCCAGCAGCCCCTCCGGGCCCAGGGGGGAGACCCAGTACTTC. The whole variable domain, filled in from reference TRBV7-6 and TRBJ2-5, reads GAGVSQSPRYKVTKRGQDVALRCDPISGHVSLYWYRQALGQGPEFLTYFNYEAQQDKSGLPNDRFSAERPEGSISTLTIQRTEQRDSAMYRCASSPSGPRGETQYFGPGTRLLVL.

The rearrangement uses TRBV6-1 and TRBJ1-1; the match to TRBD1 covers 8 bases. Trimming took 7 bases from V and 0 from J; bases not matched to a gene: 7. From germline, CDR1 is MNHNS and CDR2 SASEGT. CDR3 length: 15 residues. CDR3 nucleotide sequence: TGTGCCAGCACCTGGACAGGGCCAATGAACACTGAAGCTTTCTTT. Amino acid sequence: CASTWTGPMNTEAFF.

This clonotype was seen at least ten times. CDR3 region: CASSYSKVSPSLTGELFF. As DNA, the CDR3 is TGTGCCAGCAGTTACTCGAAAGTTTCGCCCAGTTTGACCGGGGAGCTGTTTTTT. This chain connects TRBV6-5 to TRBJ2-2; D ambiguous. The CDR3 length is 18 residues. Germline CDR1 MNHEY, CDR2 SVGAGI. Trimming pared 0 bases from V and 5 bases from J, leaving 19 bases between.